The 27 T cell receptor beta chains reported below all come from one sample, sequenced in a study of T cell responses to AZD1222 COVID-19 vaccine. The method was immunoSEQ multiplex PCR; TCRdb's version includes in-frame clones alone and lacks a portion of them. The data hold around 130,000 clones, with more than 80% observed a single time. The specimen was peripheral blood, collected 28 days after the second dose of the MenACWY control vaccine. The receptors shown here come from an adult who received the MenACWY meningococcal vaccine as a control.

The genes are TRBV19 and TRBJ2-3; tentatively, D is TRBD1 (6 bases). With 6 bases removed from V and 2 bases from J, the gap between germline ends came to 15 bases. The CDR3 sequence is 15 residues long. CDR1 is LNHDA and CDR2 is SQIVND in the germline V gene (reference sequence). CDR3: CASRDSGRYTDTQYF. The DNA of the CDR3 is TGTGCCAGTAGGGACAGCGGCCGCTACACAGATACGCAGTATTTT. Using reference TRBV19 and TRBJ2-3 for the parts outside the CDR3, the full variable domain is DGGITQSPKYLFRKEGQNVTLSCEQNLNHDAMYWYRQDPGQGLRLIYYSQIVNDFQKGDIAEGYSVSREKKESFPLTVTSAQKNPTAFYLCASRDSGRYTDTQYFGPGTRLTVL.

J is TRBJ2-7 and V is TRBV28; D is possibly TRBD1 or TRBD2 (7 bases each). The CDR3 spans 16 residues. Looked up from germline, CDR1 is MDHEN and CDR2 is SYDVKM. Trimming left V 7 bases short and J 5 bases short, with 24 bases between. The CDR3 loop reads CASTPGGDYIPDEQYF. For the CDR3, the DNA is TGTGCCAGCACCCCAGGGGGGGACTACATTCCTGACGAGCAGTACTTC.

V usage is TRBV27 and J usage is TRBJ2-7; D call uncertain. Trimming left V 3 bases short and J 7 bases short, with 10 bases between. The V gene's germline CDR1 is MNHEY and CDR2 SMNVEV (reference sequence). This CDR3 is 12 amino acids long. The CDR3, as DNA: TGTGCCAGCAGTTTTCCGGGTCTTGAGCAGTACTTC. Translation gives CASSFPGLEQYF.

The chain links TRBV7-9 to TRBJ2-3, with D unclear. CDR1 is SEHNR and CDR2 is FQNEAQ in the germline V gene (reference sequence). CDR3 size: 15 residues. V dropped 4 bases and J dropped 0 bases, with 11 bases sitting between them. The CDR3 loop is CASSSPFASTDTQYF. The CDR3 DNA is TGTGCCAGCAGCTCGCCGTTTGCTAGCACAGATACGCAGTATTTT.

This sequence joins TRBV5-5 and TRBJ2-7; D remains unclear. Trimming removed 1 base at V and 0 bases at J, with 5 bases between. This CDR3 region has 13 residues. In germline, CDR1 is SGHKS, CDR2 YYEKEE (reference sequence). CDR3: CASSLYNSYEQYV. CDR3 sequence (DNA): TGTGCCAGCAGCTTGTACAACTCCTACGAGCAGTACGTC.

This chain links TRBV5-1 with TRBJ1-1; TRBD1 is a possible D gene (6 bases). The CDR3 covers 13 residues. Germline V lookup: CDR1 SGHRS, CDR2 YFSETQ. The germline V and J ends were trimmed by 4 bases and 3 bases, with 10 bases remaining between them. The CDR3 DNA is TGCGCCAGCAGCCTCGGGGGGCACACTGAAGCTTTCTTT. Its protein is CASSLGGHTEAFF.

The gene calls are TRBV7-8 and TRBJ2-4; 8 nucleotides line up with TRBD1. The junction had 12 bases not matched to a gene; V was cut back by 5 bases and J by 6 bases. The germline V gene has CDR1 SGHVS and CDR2 FQNEAQ. The CDR3 runs to 16 residues. The CDR3 DNA sequence: TGTGCCAGCAGCGGACGGACAGGGAGAGGTGGAAACATTCAGTACTTC. It is translated as CASSGRTGRGGNIQYF.

V gene TRBV6-5 combines with J gene TRBJ1-5, with D hard to call. This CDR3 has 12 amino acids. The V and J ends lost 6 bases and 7 bases respectively, with 10 bases between them. CDR1 MNHEY and CDR2 SVGAGI come from the germline V gene. The CDR3 sequence: CASRDTAQPQHF. The CDR3 nucleotides are TGTGCCAGCAGAGACACGGCCCAGCCCCAGCATTTT.

This clone appeared a single time. This chain connects TRBV21-1 to TRBJ1-3; the table's D call, TRBD1, has no DNA check behind it. TRBV21-1 is described as a pseudogene. This CDR3 is 18 amino acids long. The CDR3 nucleotides are TGTGCCAGCAGCAAAGTAAAGTTATGGACAGGGCCTGGAAACACCATATATTTT. Residues: CASSKVKLWTGPGNTIYF.

The J gene is TRBJ2-4, the V gene TRBV5-4; 8 bases line up with TRBD1. The CDR3 has 16 amino acids. CDR1 is SGHNT, CDR2 YYREEE, per germline (reference sequence). J lost 2 bases, V lost 4 bases, and 8 bases had no gene match. The CDR3 loop is CASSLDRAGTKNIQYF. The CDR3 nucleotides read TGTGCCAGCAGCCTGGACAGGGCTGGAACCAAAAACATTCAGTACTTC.

V and J are TRBV10-2 and TRBJ2-5; tentative D call: TRBD2 (5 bases). The CDR3 loop spans 15 amino acids. Trimming removed 10 bases from V and 0 bases from J, with 18 bases in between. Per germline, CDR1 WSHSY and CDR2 SAAADI. CDR3 DNA sequence: TGCGCCACCGCGGCGGCGGGCTCGTACCAAGAGACCCAGTACTTC. It codes for CATAAAGSYQETQYF.

This chain links TRBV11-2 with TRBJ2-7, with 8 bases lining up with TRBD1. The trim removed 5 bases at V and 2 bases at J, leaving 8 bases unmatched. CDR3 length: 15 amino acids. CDR1 is SGHAT, CDR2 FQNNGV, per germline. CDR3 residues: CASSPGTGYPYEQYV. The CDR3 DNA reads as TGTGCCAGCAGCCCCGGGACAGGTTATCCCTACGAGCAGTACGTC.

The chain uses TRBV14 and TRBJ1-2; 9 bases match TRBD1. Germline V gene sequence: CDR1 SGHDN, CDR2 FVKESK. Trimming cost V 3 bases and J 2 bases; bases outside gene matches: 7. This CDR3 has 16 residues. The CDR3 DNA follows: TGTGCCAGCAGCCAGGTCCCGGGACAGGGAAACTATGGCTACACCTTC. This translates into CASSQVPGQGNYGYTF.

The CDR3 region is CASSPPYVDTIYF. CDR3 nucleotides: TGTGCCAGCAGTCCGCCATACGTCGACACCATATATTTT. V is TRBV12-3 or TRBV12-4 and J is TRBJ1-3; D is ambiguous. Trimming removed 5 bases at V and 8 bases at J, with 13 bases between. The CDR3 runs to 13 residues.

The chain joins TRBV12-3 or TRBV12-4 to TRBJ2-1; 7 bases match TRBD1. V lost 6 bases, J lost 10 bases, and 9 bases stayed unmatched. The CDR3 totals 13 residues. This CDR3 is CASRSTGRPEQFF. CDR3 bases: TGTGCCAGCAGATCGACAGGGCGTCCCGAGCAGTTCTTC.

The chain combines TRBV19 with TRBJ1-5; possible D gene TRBD1, 6 bases. Per the germline V gene, CDR1 is LNHDA and CDR2 is SQIVND (reference sequence). This CDR3 spans 15 amino acids. V dropped 5 bases and J dropped 2 bases, with 13 bases sitting between them. CDR3 nucleotides: TGTGCCAGTAGTCCGCCTGGGGGGCGCAATCAGCCCCAGCATTTT. Protein sequence: CASSPPGGRNQPQHF.

The V gene is TRBV7-8, the J gene TRBJ2-7; D is ambiguous. Trimming took 2 bases from V and 6 from J, leaving 2 bases between them. Germline V gene sequence: CDR1 SGHVS, CDR2 FQNEAQ. The CDR3 has 10 residues. This CDR3 is CASSLPEQYV. CDR3 DNA sequence: TGTGCCAGCAGCTTACCCGAGCAGTACGTC.

This rearrangement joins TRBV19 to TRBJ1-5, with 7 bases identical to TRBD1. The CDR3 consists of 14 residues. Germline CDR1 is LNHDA and CDR2 is SQIVND (reference sequence). With V trimmed by 3 bases and J by 6 bases, 5 bases remained unmatched. DNA of the CDR3: TGTGCCAGTAGTATTAGGACAGGACTTCAGCCCCAGCATTTT. Amino acids: CASSIRTGLQPQHF.

This clone showed up just once. The gene calls are TRBV10-3 and TRBJ1-5; D is uncertain. Trimming left V 3 bases short and J 0 bases short, with 9 bases between. The CDR3 runs to 15 residues. CDR1 is ENHRY and CDR2 is SYGVKD in the germline V gene. In nucleotides, the CDR3 is TGTGCCATCAGTGATGGCCTATATAGCAATCAGCCCCAGCATTTT. It specifies CAISDGLYSNQPQHF.

This chain uses TRBV6-5 with TRBJ1-4; D remains ambiguous. V lost 2 bases to trimming and J lost 4 bases, with 8 bases between them. Germline-derived CDR1 and CDR2 are MNHEY and SVGAGI. The CDR3 is 14 amino acids. DNA for the CDR3: TGTGCCAGCAGTTACACGGCCGTTAATGAAAAACTGTTTTTT. Its translation: CASSYTAVNEKLFF.

This clone is a singleton in its sample. The chain employs TRBV6-5 and TRBJ2-3, with D maybe TRBD2 (6 bases). Germline V gene data show CDR1 as MNHEY and CDR2 as SVGAGI. CDR3 size: 15 residues. Trimming took 5 bases from V and 3 from J, leaving 15 bases between them. The CDR3 DNA reads TGTGCCAGCAGTCAACAACACCGGGGGACAGATACGCAGTATTTT. Translated: CASSQQHRGTDTQYF.

This sequence joins TRBV9 and TRBJ2-6; D call uncertain. V lost 0 bases and J 0 bases, leaving 16 bases between the germline ends. CDR1 SGDLS and CDR2 YYNGEE come from the germline V gene. The CDR3 consists of 19 residues. The CDR3 protein is CASSVGEHLENSGANVLTF. In DNA, the CDR3 is TGTGCCAGCAGCGTAGGGGAACACCTAGAGAACTCTGGGGCCAACGTCCTGACTTTC.

The genes are TRBV12-3 or TRBV12-4 and TRBJ1-1, with D possibly being TRBD1 (5 bases). The CDR3 loop spans 12 amino acids. V was pared by 5 bases and J by 11 bases, with 15 bases between. CDR3 in DNA: TGTGCCAGCAGTGGGGACGGTTACAGGGCTTTCTTT. Translating gives CASSGDGYRAFF.

J is TRBJ1-5 and V is TRBV10-2; D is ambiguous. Germline values: CDR1 WSHSY, CDR2 SAAADI. Between the trimmed V and J ends, which lost 10 bases and 7 bases, there was a span of 14 bases. The CDR3 is 12 amino acids. The CDR3: CATGPSRQPQHF. The CDR3 nucleotides read TGCGCCACCGGACCGTCGCGACAGCCCCAGCATTTT.

The chain links TRBV18 to TRBJ2-1; TRBD2 agrees at 14 bases. Trimming cost V 0 bases and J 8 bases; bases outside gene matches: 3. CDR1 KGHSH and CDR2 LQKENI come from the germline V gene. The CDR3 length is 16 residues. CDR3: CASSPPGLAGDDEQFF. The CDR3 DNA is TGTGCCAGCTCACCACCGGGACTAGCGGGAGATGATGAGCAGTTCTTC.

This clone was seen a single time. The V and J genes are TRBV6-5 and TRBJ2-7; D perhaps matches TRBD2 (5 bases). The CDR3 is 12 residues long. V lost 8 bases and J 0 bases, leaving 8 bases between the germline ends. Germline V gives CDR1 MNHEY, CDR2 SVGAGI. For the CDR3, the DNA is TGTGCCAGCGGGGAGAGCTCCTACGAGCAGTACTTC. Its translation is CASGESSYEQYF.

This chain links TRBV30 with TRBJ2-3, with 10 bases aligning to TRBD2. The CDR3 totals 17 residues. Germline V gives CDR1 GTSNPN, CDR2 SVGIG (reference sequence). The junction had 13 bases not matched to a gene; V was cut back by 3 bases and J by 4 bases. The CDR3 DNA sequence: TGTGCCTGGAGACCAGGGCCGGGACTAGCGCCTCCAGATACGCAGTATTTT. Translated: CAWRPGPGLAPPDTQYF. The full variable domain, with the rest looked up from reference TRBV30 and TRBJ2-3, is SQTIHQWPATLVQPVGSPLSLECTVEGTSNPNLYWYRQAAGRGLQLLFYSVGIGQISSEVPQNLSASRPQDRQFILSSKKLLLSDSGFYLCAWRPGPGLAPPDTQYFGPGTRLTVL.